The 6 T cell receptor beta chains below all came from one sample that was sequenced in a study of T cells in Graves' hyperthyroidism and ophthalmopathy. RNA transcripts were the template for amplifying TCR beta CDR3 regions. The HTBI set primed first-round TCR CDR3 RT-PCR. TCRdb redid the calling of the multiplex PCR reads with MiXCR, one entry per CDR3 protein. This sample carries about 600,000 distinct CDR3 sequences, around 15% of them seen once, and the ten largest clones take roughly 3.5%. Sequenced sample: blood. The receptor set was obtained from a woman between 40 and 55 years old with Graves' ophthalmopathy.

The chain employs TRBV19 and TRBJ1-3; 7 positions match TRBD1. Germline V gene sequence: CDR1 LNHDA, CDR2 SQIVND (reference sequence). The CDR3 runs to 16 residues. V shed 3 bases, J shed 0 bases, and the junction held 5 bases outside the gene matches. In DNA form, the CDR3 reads TGTGCCAGTAGTATCCCCGGGGACAGCTCTGGAAACACCATATATTTT. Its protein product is CASSIPGDSSGNTIYF.

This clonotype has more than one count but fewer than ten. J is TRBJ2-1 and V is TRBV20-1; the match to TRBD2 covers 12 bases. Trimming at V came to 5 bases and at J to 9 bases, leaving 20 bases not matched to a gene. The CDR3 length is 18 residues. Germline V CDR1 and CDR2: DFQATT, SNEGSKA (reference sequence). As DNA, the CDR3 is TGCAGTGCTCTCCAAGCTACAGGGACTAGCGGGCTTTACGGTGAGCAGTTCTTC. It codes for CSALQATGTSGLYGEQFF.

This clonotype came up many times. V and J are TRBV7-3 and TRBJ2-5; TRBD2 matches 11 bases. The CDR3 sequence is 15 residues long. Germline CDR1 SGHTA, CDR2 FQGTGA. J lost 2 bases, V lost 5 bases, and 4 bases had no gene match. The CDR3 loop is CASSKTSGEQETQYF. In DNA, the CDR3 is TGTGCCAGCAGCAAGACTAGCGGGGAACAAGAGACCCAGTACTTC.

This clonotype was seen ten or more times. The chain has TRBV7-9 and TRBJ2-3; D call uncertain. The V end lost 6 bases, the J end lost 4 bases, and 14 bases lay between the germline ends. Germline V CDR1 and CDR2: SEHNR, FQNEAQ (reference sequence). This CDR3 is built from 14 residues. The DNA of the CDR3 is TGTGCCAGCAGTTTCTCGGGTTATGCAGATACGCAGTATTTT. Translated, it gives CASSFSGYADTQYF.

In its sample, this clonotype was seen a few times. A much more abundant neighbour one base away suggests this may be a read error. Here the CDR3 DNA reads TGCGCCAGCAGCGTGGGACAGGGGACCTATGGCTACACCTTC. This gives the protein CASSVGQGTYGYTF. The rearrangement uses TRBV5-1 and TRBJ1-2; 10 positions agree with TRBD1. The germline V gene encodes CDR1 SGHRS and CDR2 YFSETQ. There are 14 residues in the CDR3. V was pared by 4 bases and J by 4 bases, with 4 bases of the junction left unmatched.

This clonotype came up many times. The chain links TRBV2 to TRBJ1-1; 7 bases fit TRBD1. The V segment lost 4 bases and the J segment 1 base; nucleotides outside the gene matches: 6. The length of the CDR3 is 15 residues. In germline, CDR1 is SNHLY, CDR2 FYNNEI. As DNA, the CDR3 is TGTGCCAGCAGTGTCTTGGCAGGGGGGAACACTGAAGCTTTCTTT. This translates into CASSVLAGGNTEAFF.